This T cell receptor (beta chain) was profiled in a study of radiotherapy plus CTLA-4 blockade in lung cancer. Focal radiation was given together with CTLA-4 blockade (ipilimumab) to patients with chemo-refractory metastatic non-small-cell lung cancer. Trimming cost V 7 bases and J 2 bases, with 8 bases left between them. The germline V gene has CDR1 LNHDA and CDR2 SQIVND (reference sequence). This CDR3 has 12 residues. Assay: immunoSEQ multiplex PCR; the TCRdb copy retains only in-frame clones and omits some. The sample holds tens of thousands of clones, roughly 86% seen once. This clone showed up just a few times.

The sample here was peripheral blood, taken from a patient treated with radiotherapy plus ipilimumab. The chain joins TRBV19 to TRBJ2-5; no clear D. The sequence was collected from a human donor with non-small cell lung cancer that progressed on radiotherapy plus ipilimumab. The CDR3 sequence: CASMNQQETQYF. CDR3 DNA: TGTGCCAGTATGAACCAGCAAGAGACCCAGTACTTC.